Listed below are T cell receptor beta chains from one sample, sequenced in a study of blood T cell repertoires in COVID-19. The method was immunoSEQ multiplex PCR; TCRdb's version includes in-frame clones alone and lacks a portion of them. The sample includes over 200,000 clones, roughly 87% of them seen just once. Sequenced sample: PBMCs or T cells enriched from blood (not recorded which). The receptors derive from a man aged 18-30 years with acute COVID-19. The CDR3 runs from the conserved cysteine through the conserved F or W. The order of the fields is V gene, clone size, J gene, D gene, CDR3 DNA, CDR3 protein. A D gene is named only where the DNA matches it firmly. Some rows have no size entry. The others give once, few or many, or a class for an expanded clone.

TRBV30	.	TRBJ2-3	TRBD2	TGTGCCTGGAGTGAGCGGGAGGCCCTGTCGCAGTATTTT	CAWSEREALSQYF
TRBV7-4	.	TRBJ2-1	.	TGTGCCAGCAGCTTTATCCCATACGAAAAAATCAGTTACAATGAGCAGTTCTTC	CASSFIPYEKISYNEQFF
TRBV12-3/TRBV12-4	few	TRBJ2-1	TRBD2	TGTGCCAGCAGTTTCTCTAGCGGGAATGAGCAGTTCTTC	CASSFSSGNEQFF
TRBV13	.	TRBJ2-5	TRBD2	TGTGCCAGCAGCTCCTTTCGGACTAGCGGGAGTATTGAGACCCAGTACTTC	CASSSFRTSGSIETQYF
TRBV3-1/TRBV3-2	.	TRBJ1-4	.	TGTGCCAGCAGCACAGGGTTACAAACTAATGAAAAACTGTTTTTT	CASSTGLQTNEKLFF
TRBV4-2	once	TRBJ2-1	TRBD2	TGTGCCAGCAGCCACTTGACTAGCGGGAGGGCCACTGAGCAGTTCTTC	CASSHLTSGRATEQFF
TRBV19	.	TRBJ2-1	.	TGTGCCAGTAGTATAGTAGGGGGAGACAATGAGCAGTTCTTC	CASSIVGGDNEQFF
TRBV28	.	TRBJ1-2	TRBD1	TGTGCCAGCAGTTTCGGAACAGGGGGCGCTAACTATGGCTACACCTTC	CASSFGTGGANYGYTF
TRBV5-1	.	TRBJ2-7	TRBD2	TGCGCCAGCAGTGGGGGGACTAGCGGTCCCCATCCAGGCTACGAGCAGTACTTC	CASSGGTSGPHPGYEQYF
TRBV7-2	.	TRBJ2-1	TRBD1	TGTGCCAGCAGCTTAGGTGGAGACAGGGTGGGAGAGCAGTTCTTC	CASSLGGDRVGEQFF
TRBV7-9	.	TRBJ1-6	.	TGTGCCAGCAGCTTATATGAGTCACCCCTCCACTTT	CASSLYESPLHF
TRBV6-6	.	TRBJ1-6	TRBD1	TGTGCCAGCAGTGACCAGGACAGGGACAATTCACCCCTCCACTTT	CASSDQDRDNSPLHF
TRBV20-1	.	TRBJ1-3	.	TGCAGTGCTAGTCGCTCTGGAAACACCATATATTTT	CSASRSGNTIYF
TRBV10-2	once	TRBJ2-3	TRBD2	TGCGCCAGCAGGGATAGCGGGACTTACACAGATACGCAGTATTTT	CASRDSGTYTDTQYF
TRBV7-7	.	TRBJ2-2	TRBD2	TGTGCTAGCAGCTTAGCGGGACTAGTTACGACCGGGGAGCTGTTTTTT	CASSLAGLVTTGELFF
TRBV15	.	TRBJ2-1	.	TGTGCCACCAGGCGCGCTAGCTCCTACAATGAGCAGTTCTTC	CATRRASSYNEQFF
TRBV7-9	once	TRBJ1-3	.	TGTGCCAGCAGCTTCCAAGGGCGGGGGGCAAATACTGGAAACACCATATATTTT	CASSFQGRGANTGNTIYF
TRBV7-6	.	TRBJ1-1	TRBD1	TGTGCCAGCAGCCCTACGGACAGGGGGATGAACACTGAAGCTTTCTTT	CASSPTDRGMNTEAFF
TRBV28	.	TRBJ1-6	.	TGTGCCAGCACCTCCTCCTATAATTCACCCCTCCACTTT	CASTSSYNSPLHF
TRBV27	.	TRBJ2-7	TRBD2	TGTGCCAGCAGTGGGGGGACTAGTTGGGACTACGAGCAGTACTTC	CASSGGTSWDYEQYF
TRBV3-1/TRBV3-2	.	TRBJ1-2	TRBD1	TGTGCCAGCAGCCAAGAGGGGACAGCAGAGTATGGCTACACCTTC	CASSQEGTAEYGYTF
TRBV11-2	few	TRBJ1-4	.	TGTGCCAGCAGCTTAGACAGTCGGGTTCATGAAAAACTGTTTTTT	CASSLDSRVHEKLFF
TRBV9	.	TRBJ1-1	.	TGTGCCAGCAGCTCAGGAGGTAACACTGAAGCTTTCTTT	CASSSGGNTEAFF
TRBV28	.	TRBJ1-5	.	TGTGCCAGCAGCTTACCGAGCAATCAGCCCCAGCATTTT	CASSLPSNQPQHF
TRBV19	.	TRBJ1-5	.	TGTGCCAGTAGTGCCTCGGGGATGGGTCAGCCCCAGCATTTT	CASSASGMGQPQHF
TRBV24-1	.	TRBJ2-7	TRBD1	TGTGCCACCAGTGACCCGACAGGGGTAAACTACGAGCAGTACTTC	CATSDPTGVNYEQYF
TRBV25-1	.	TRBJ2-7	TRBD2	TGTGCCAGCAGTGATCTGCGGGAGAGAGATTTGAACGAGCAGTACTTC	CASSDLRERDLNEQYF
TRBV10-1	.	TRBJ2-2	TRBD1	TGCGCCAGCAGCGACGGGACAGTCAACACCGGGGAGCTGTTTTTT	CASSDGTVNTGELFF